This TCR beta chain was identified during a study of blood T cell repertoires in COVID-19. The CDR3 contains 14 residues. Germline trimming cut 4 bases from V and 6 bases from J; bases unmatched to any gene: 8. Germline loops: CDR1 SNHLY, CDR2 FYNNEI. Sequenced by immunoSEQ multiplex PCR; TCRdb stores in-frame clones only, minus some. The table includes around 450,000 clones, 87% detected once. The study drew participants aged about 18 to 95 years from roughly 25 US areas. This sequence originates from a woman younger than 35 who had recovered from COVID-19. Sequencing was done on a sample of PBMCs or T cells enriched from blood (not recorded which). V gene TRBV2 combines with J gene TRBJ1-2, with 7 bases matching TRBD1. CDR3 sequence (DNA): TGTGCCAGCAGTGCCAGACAGGGTAGGAATGGCTACACCTTC. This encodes CASSARQGRNGYTF.